This TCR beta chain originates from a study of cytomegalovirus exposure and HLA in healthy donors (dated by TCRdb to 2017 to 2019). Concerning the study at large: According to an earlier analysis of a few hundred of the donors, about 180 million T cells yielded 120 million or so unique TCR beta sequences and about 300 Gb of sequence data. An early release that covered roughly 600 HLA-typed donors contained approximately 300 gigabases of sequencing data and 80 million or so unique TCR sequences. Among the roughly 400 genotyped donors, approximately 77% belonged to the genetic ancestry cluster associated with self-reported Caucasian donors. The study aimed to test whether cataloging public T cell receptors could reveal signatures of past pathogen exposure. The study profiled the T cell repertoires of 666 subjects by immunosequencing and related them to cytomegalovirus serostatus. In addition to the first cohort of about 650 subjects, a separate validation cohort of approximately 120 different subjects was used. The study combined high-throughput TCR immunosequencing, statistical association of individual TCRs with disease status, and machine learning to predict cytomegalovirus infection status. A later analysis re-analyzed previously published TCR beta repertoires from 666 donors and added high-resolution HLA genotyping to study TCR occurrence patterns. The later analysis used no new phenotypic data to find candidate immune exposures, relying instead on TCR beta sequences and their occurrence across donors. In an earlier analysis of more than 550 of the donors, high-throughput TCR beta sequencing was used to judge whether each TCR beta V gene segment behaved as functional or pseudogenic. Donor age, sex, ethnicity and CMV serostatus were collected together with the repertoire data. A later genetic analysis used genome-wide SNP genotypes for about 60% of the roughly 670 donors, treating that subset as a discovery cohort. All discovery cohort repertoires had been generated using a single sequencing platform. HLA typing covered class I and class II loci at four-digit resolution. The number of donors typed differed by locus, with roughly 620-630 for A, B, C, DRB1 and DQB1, more than 500 for DQA1, approximately 570 for DPA1, and 450 to 480 for DPB1. Because of strong linkage in the cohort, roughly five DR-DQ haplotypes were treated as single units for association and clustering. On average, 235,054 unique TCR beta nucleotide sequences were sequenced per donor among several hundred genotyped donors of the cohort, with 15% to 20% of those sequences being non-productive. What the study reported, not specific to this receptor: A later genetic analysis associated a missense DCLRE1C variant with V-gene and J-gene trimming of TCR beta chains, and an independent cohort replicated the association. Because the 87-base-pair reads could not distinguish some IMGT-functional V segments, including TRBV6-2 and TRBV6-3, those segments were excluded. In a later analysis, most CMV-associated TCR beta chains were found to appear HLA-restricted, with HLA associations seemingly driven largely by CMV exposure. A further reported finding was that TCR beta sequences accurately predicted the HLA-A and HLA-B alleles for most subjects in the first cohort. In a later analysis, HLA-associated TCR beta chains showed more clonal expansion and lower generation probabilities than non-associated chains that were equally common. Cytomegalovirus status was reported to be diagnosed by the classifier with high specificity and sensitivity in both the original and validation cohorts. According to a later analysis, parvovirus B19, influenza, CMV and Epstein-Barr virus appeared linked to several top co-occurrence clusters. Only TCR beta chains were sequenced in this cohort, and the absence of alpha or paired-chain data limited detectable features. Roughly uniform sequencing depth across donors was assumed in presence/absence analyses, although this assumption may not hold. In a later analysis, TCR association rates were found to vary across HLA loci, with the most associated TCRs seen for DRB1 alleles and the fewest for HLA-C alleles. A few of the identified cytomegalovirus-associated TCR beta chains were confirmed in vitro to be specific for cytomegalovirus antigens. Because counts were too low, fewer than 20 rarely observed V segments, including chromosome 9 orphons, were excluded from the earlier analysis of several hundred of the donors. A later analysis associated some 17,000 TCR beta sequences with specific HLA alleles at a false discovery rate of 0.05. In a later genetic analysis, fewer N-insertions in productive TCRs were reported among donors in an Asian-associated ancestry cluster than the roughly 700-donor mean. Across donors, most TCR sequences were observed very rarely, whereas some public TCRs were present in many individuals. A cluster of highly shared sequence variants was judged likely to be a technical artifact of the sequencing pipeline. A total of roughly 160 TCR beta chains were listed by the study as associated with cytomegalovirus. In an earlier analysis of some 500 of the donors, most TCR beta V segments were observed in productive rearrangements about 90% or about 30% of the time, broadly matching IMGT annotations. The authors suggested that the approach could potentially be extended to other disease states and immunological phenotypes. Linkage disequilibrium might explain the correlated functional status among segregating V segments, but an unknown experimental factor could not be excluded. Because some donors lacked HLA typing at each locus, the association tests relied only on the typed subset. The only immune exposure information available for the cohort was CMV serostatus. When HLA alleles, especially DR and DQ, strongly co-occurred, TCR associations were difficult to assign to individual alleles.

The library was made by the immunoSEQ multiplex PCR assay. A mixture of 60 forward primers for TCR Vbeta segments and 13 reverse primers for TCR Jbeta segments was used in the multiplex PCR. Amplification of the CDR3 region of rearranged TCR beta genes was performed with a multiplex PCR assay on genomic DNA. On the Illumina HiSeq System, the amplified TCR beta libraries were sequenced as 87-base-pair reads. The authors' pipeline ran thus. A later analysis tallied 75 million to 95 million unique TCR beta chains across the 660 or so repertoires, and approximately 12 million of those chains were shared by two or more donors. To remove PCR and sequencing errors, raw reads were error-corrected and collapsed into unique sequences using a nearest-neighbor algorithm that merged closely related sequences. CDR3 sequences were aligned to IMGT reference sequences to assign V, D and J gene segments. For a sequence to be retained, a match of at least six nucleotides was required to both a V gene segment and a J gene segment. Rearrangements were classified as productive when the CDR3 lacked stop codons and remained in frame with V and J, and all other rearrangements were classified as non-productive. Following IMGT convention, CDR3 was defined as the stretch from the second conserved V-encoded cysteine up to the conserved J-encoded phenylalanine. The earlier analysis of about 610 of the donors excluded any sequence lacking an unambiguous match to a single V gene segment. An earlier analysis of fewer than 750 of the donors called V segments functional above 56.7% productive rearrangements and segregating when the between-donor standard deviation exceeded 5%. A statistical classification framework was developed to diagnose cytomegalovirus status using the catalog of TCR beta chain sequences. In a later analysis, V and J genes were assigned by comparing TCR nucleotide sequences against IMGT/GENE-DB human TR gene sequences. In a later analysis, CDR3 sequences and most-parsimonious VDJ recombination scenarios were assigned using the TCRdist pipeline. In a later analysis, every TCR beta chain was defined by the combination of its CDR3 amino acid sequence and its V-gene family, and reads without a unique V-gene family were dropped. In a later analysis, 450 to 600 highly shared, low-generation-probability nucleotide sequences were removed to address suspected cross-contamination and a sequencing artifact. In a later analysis, a clonal expansion index for each public chain was calculated from normalized within-repertoire ranks of inferred template counts. A later analysis computed generation probabilities with a VDJ recombination model fitted to out-of-frame rearrangements, and checked the results against IGoR. Hypergeometric tests were used in a later analysis to score TCR-TCR, TCR-HLA and TCR-CMV co-occurrence, with a repertoire-size bias correction applied to the TCR pairs. False discovery rates were estimated in a later analysis by permuting HLA or CMV assignments 20 times. A later analysis grouped co-occurring TCRs with DBSCAN, adding TCRdist sequence similarity when clustering within HLA-allele-positive subsets. Repertoires with fewer than 30,000 or more than 120,000 public chains, plus five repertoires with anomalous nucleotide sharing, were excluded from co-occurrence clustering. The clones in this table, taken by TCRdb from immuneACCESS, are in-frame only. Not every clone is retained; where verified, under half of the shortfall comes from an unresolved V gene, and the cause of the rest is unknown. V and J calls plus clone size are reproduced from that table; the DNA served to infer D and trimming. This sample gives about 130,000 clones in total; 80% of them show up just once. The ten largest clonotypes hold about 8.9% of the sample.

In total, roughly 710 healthy bone marrow donors made up the cohort. Cohort members were all nominally healthy when sampled, although unrecorded immune exposures were likely present. The donor was CMV seropositive and was included in the group of 289 seropositive cohort members. A peripheral blood sample was collected from each donor, and TCR beta sequencing was performed on peripheral blood mononuclear cells. Genomic DNA was extracted from the blood cell samples with the Qiagen DNeasy Blood Extraction Kit. The trim is 2 bases for V and 8 bases for J, with a gap of 18 bases between the germline ends. The CDR3 numbers 16 residues from cysteine through phenylalanine. Only the CDR3 region is kept as DNA, spanning 48 bases read in frame from base 1. Per the germline V gene (reference sequence), PRHDT is the CDR1 and FYEKMQ is the CDR2. With regard to this clone: Its recognized antigen is unknown. There are no base qualities to consult, and no much larger clone falls within one base.

The V and J genes are TRBV13 and TRBJ1-4; TRBD1 is possibly the D segment (6 matching bases). The receptor comes from a man between 25 and 39 years old in good health and CMV-seropositive. The specimen was PBMCs. This receptor carries the CDR3 CASSLMARAGDEKLFF. In nucleotides, the sequence is TGTGCCAGCAGCTTAATGGCCCGGGCAGGGGACGAAAAACTGTTTTTT.